This passage covers 8 T cell receptor beta chains from one sample sequenced in a study of vaccination effects on CD4 cells after COVID-19. Scientists isolated CD4+ T cells after an approximately ten-day culture period ended. Everyone in the study got two shots of either the BNT162b2 or mRNA-1273 vaccine. The repertoire was sequenced with immunoSEQ multiplex PCR; TCRdb's copy has only in-frame clones and lacks some. The sample includes about 71,000 clones, more than 60% of them seen just once. Antigens of these TCRs are unknown. The sequences come from CD4+ T cells from PBMCs cultured without peptide, collected after COVID-19 vaccination. Receptor source: a human donor who received a COVID-19 vaccine.

The genes are TRBV7-2 and TRBJ2-1, with 12 nucleotides matching TRBD2. J was trimmed by 5 bases and V by 2 bases; bases with no gene match: 7. This CDR3 is built from 17 residues. Germline CDR1 is SGHTA and CDR2 is FQGNSA. The CDR3, as DNA: TGTGCCAGCAGCTTACTGCCGGCTAGCGGGGGGGACAATGAGCAGTTCTTC. Translation: CASSLLPASGGDNEQFF.

This clone was counted between two and nine times. The CDR3 sequence: CASSPAPRTEAFF. Here the CDR3 DNA reads TGTGCCAGCTCACCGGCCCCACGGACTGAAGCTTTCTTT. The chain has TRBV18 and TRBJ1-1; D ambiguous. V shed 3 bases and J shed 5 bases, with 10 bases lying between them. CDR1 and CDR2 (germline): KGHSH, LQKENI. The CDR3 runs to 13 residues. Looking up the rest from reference TRBV18 and TRBJ1-1 gives the full variable domain: NAGVMQNPRHLVRRRGQEARLRCSPMKGHSHVYWYRQLPEEGLKFMVYLQKENIIDESGMPKERFSAEFPKEGPSILRIQQVVRGDSAAYFCASSPAPRTEAFFGQGTRLTVV.

The chain couples TRBV5-6 to TRBJ2-3, with 9 bases identical to TRBD2. V shed 4 bases, J shed 2 bases, and the junction held 5 bases outside the gene matches. Germline values: CDR1 SGHDT, CDR2 YYEEEE. The CDR3 is 15 residues long. The CDR3 region is CASSLTSGNTDTQYF. The CDR3 nucleotides read TGTGCCAGCAGCCTGACTAGCGGAAACACAGATACGCAGTATTTT.

This clone was found once. CDR3 nucleotides: TGTGCCAGTAGTCTCCGGGGAGAACAGCCCCAGCATTTT. It is translated as CASSLRGEQPQHF. This rearrangement joins TRBV19 to TRBJ1-5; D gene unclear. The germline V and J ends were trimmed by 5 bases and 7 bases, with 12 bases remaining between them. This CDR3 is built from 13 residues. Germline V gives CDR1 LNHDA, CDR2 SQIVND (reference sequence).

The chain joins TRBV5-1 to TRBJ1-1; D perhaps matches TRBD1 (5 bases). CDR3 length: 13 residues. Trimming removed 3 bases from V and 6 bases from J, with 12 bases in between. Looked up from germline, CDR1 is SGHRS and CDR2 is YFSETQ. This chain's CDR3 is CASSWGEGAEAFF. The DNA for the CDR3 is TGCGCCAGCAGCTGGGGGGAGGGCGCTGAAGCTTTCTTT.

The chain uses TRBV19 and TRBJ2-5, with D maybe TRBD1 (7 bases). The CDR3 covers 16 residues. Germline V gene lookup returns CDR1 LNHDA and CDR2 SQIVND (reference sequence). V gave up 6 bases and J gave up 5 bases, with 22 bases separating them. CDR3 region: CASRRQIRGESETQYF. The CDR3 DNA reads as TGTGCCAGTAGGCGCCAAATCAGGGGGGAAAGCGAGACCCAGTACTTC.

V is TRBV19 and J is TRBJ1-5; D unclear. This CDR3 spans 14 amino acids. V was cut by 4 bases and J by 2 bases, with 9 bases left in between. Germline CDR1 reads LNHDA; CDR2 reads SQIVND (reference sequence). Written as DNA, the CDR3 is TGTGCCAGTAGTACCCGGTTTGGCAATCAGCCCCAGCATTTT. Amino acid sequence: CASSTRFGNQPQHF. Using reference TRBV19 and TRBJ1-5 for the parts outside the CDR3, the full variable domain is DGGITQSPKYLFRKEGQNVTLSCEQNLNHDAMYWYRQDPGQGLRLIYYSQIVNDFQKGDIAEGYSVSREKKESFPLTVTSAQKNPTAFYLCASSTRFGNQPQHFGDGTRLSIL.

The rearrangement links TRBV7-2 to TRBJ2-3; TRBD1 matches at 7 bases. The CDR3 contains 13 residues. Germline lookup yields CDR1 SGHTA and CDR2 FQGNSA. Trimming at V came to 0 bases and at J to 7 bases, leaving 1 base not matched to a gene. The DNA of the CDR3 is TGTGCCAGCAGCTTAGCACAGGGGAATACGCAGTATTTT. Translating it yields CASSLAQGNTQYF.